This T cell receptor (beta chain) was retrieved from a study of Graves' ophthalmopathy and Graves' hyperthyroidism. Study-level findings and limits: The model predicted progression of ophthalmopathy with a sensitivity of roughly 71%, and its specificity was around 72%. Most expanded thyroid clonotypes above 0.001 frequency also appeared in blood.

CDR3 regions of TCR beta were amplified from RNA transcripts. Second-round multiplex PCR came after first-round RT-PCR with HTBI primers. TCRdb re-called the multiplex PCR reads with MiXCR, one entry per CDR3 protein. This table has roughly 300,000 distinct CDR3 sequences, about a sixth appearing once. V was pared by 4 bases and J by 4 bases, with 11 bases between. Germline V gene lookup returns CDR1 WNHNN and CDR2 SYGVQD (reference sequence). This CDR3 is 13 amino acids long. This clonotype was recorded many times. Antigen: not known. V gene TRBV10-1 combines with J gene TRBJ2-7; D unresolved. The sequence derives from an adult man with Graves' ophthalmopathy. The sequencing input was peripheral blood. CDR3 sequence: CASSGASLYEQYF. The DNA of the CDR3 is TGCGCCAGCAGTGGGGCCAGTTTGTACGAGCAGTACTTC.